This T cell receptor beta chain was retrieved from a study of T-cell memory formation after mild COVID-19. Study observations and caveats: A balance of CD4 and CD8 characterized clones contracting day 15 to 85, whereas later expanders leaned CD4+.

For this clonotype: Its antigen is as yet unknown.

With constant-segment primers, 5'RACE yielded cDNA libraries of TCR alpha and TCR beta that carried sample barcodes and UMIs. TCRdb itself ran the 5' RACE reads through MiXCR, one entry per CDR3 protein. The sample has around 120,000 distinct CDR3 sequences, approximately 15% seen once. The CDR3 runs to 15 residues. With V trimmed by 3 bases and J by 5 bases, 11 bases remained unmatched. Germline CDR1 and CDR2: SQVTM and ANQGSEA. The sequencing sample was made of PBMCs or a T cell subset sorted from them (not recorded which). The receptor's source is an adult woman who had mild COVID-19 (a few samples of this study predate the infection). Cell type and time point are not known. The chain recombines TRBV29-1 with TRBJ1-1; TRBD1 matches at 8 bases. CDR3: CSVEPDRVGGTEAFF. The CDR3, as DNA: TGCAGCGTTGAGCCGGACAGGGTCGGAGGGACTGAAGCTTTCTTT.